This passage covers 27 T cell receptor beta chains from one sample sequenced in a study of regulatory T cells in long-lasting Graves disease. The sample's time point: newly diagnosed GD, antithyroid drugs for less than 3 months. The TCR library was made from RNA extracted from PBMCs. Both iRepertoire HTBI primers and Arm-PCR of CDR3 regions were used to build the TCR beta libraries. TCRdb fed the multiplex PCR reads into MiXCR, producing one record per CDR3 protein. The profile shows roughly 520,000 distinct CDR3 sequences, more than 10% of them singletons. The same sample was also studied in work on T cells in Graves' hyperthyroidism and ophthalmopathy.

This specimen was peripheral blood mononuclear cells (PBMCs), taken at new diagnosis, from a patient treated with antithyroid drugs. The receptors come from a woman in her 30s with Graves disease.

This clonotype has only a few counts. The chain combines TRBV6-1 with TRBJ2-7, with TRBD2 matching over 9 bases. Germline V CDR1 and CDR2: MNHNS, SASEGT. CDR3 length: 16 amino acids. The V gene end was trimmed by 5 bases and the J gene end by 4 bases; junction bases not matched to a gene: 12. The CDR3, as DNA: TGTGCCAGCAGTCCGGGGGTGACTAGCGGATTTTACGAGCAGTACTTC. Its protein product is CASSPGVTSGFYEQYF.

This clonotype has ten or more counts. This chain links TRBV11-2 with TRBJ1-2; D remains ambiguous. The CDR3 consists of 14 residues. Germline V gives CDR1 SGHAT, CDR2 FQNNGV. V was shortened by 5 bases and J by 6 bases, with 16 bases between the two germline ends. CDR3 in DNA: TGTGCCAGCAGCCGAGCGGTTTCACGGGATGGCTACACCTTC. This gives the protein CASSRAVSRDGYTF.

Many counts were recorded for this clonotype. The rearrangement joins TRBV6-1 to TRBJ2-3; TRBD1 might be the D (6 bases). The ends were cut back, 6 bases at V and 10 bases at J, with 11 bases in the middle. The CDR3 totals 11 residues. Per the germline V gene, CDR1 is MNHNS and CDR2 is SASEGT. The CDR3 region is CASRAAGAQYF. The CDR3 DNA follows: TGTGCCAGCAGGGCGGCAGGGGCGCAGTATTTT.

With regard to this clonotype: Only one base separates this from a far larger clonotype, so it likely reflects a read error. This CDR3 reads CASSQMRTGGETQFF. The CDR3 DNA follows: TGTGCCAGCAGCCAAATGAGGACAGGAGGGGAGACCCAGTTCTTC. This chain links TRBV7-9 with TRBJ2-5; D is possibly TRBD1 (7 bases). The assigned J gene may be wrong: the sequence end matches TRBJ2-1 better. This CDR3 region has 15 residues. Germline V CDR1 and CDR2: SEHNR, FQNEAQ (reference sequence).

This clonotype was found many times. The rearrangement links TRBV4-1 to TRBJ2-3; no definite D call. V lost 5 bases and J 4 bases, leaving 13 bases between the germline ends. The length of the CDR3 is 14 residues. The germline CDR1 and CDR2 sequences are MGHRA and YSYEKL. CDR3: CASSSWIIADTQYF. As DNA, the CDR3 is TGCGCCAGCAGCTCATGGATTATCGCAGATACGCAGTATTTT.

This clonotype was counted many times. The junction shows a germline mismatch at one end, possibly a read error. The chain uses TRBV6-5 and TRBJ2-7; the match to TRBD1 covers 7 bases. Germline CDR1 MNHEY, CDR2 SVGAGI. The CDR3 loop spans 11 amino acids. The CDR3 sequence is CASSYGTATHF. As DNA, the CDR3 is TGTGCCAGCAGTTACGGGACAGCAACCCACTTC.

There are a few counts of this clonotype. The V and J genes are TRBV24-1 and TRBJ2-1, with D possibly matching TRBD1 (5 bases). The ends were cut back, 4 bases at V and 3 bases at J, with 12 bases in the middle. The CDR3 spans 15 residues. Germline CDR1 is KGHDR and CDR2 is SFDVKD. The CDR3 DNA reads TGTGCCACCAGTGACCCGGTGGGGCTCTACAATGAGCAGTTCTTC. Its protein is CATSDPVGLYNEQFF.

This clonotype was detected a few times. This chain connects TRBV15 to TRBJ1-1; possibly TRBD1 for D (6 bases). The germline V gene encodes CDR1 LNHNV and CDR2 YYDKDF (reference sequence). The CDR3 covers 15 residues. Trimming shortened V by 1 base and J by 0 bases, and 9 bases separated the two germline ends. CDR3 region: CATSRGKGVNTEAFF. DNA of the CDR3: TGTGCCACCAGCAGAGGAAAGGGGGTGAACACTGAAGCTTTCTTT. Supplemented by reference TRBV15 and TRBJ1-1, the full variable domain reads DAMVIQNPRYQVTQFGKPVTLSCSQTLNHNVMYWYQQKSSQAPKLLFHYYDKDFNNEADTPDNFQSRRPNTSFCFLDIRSPGLGDTAMYLCATSRGKGVNTEAFFGQGTRLTVV.

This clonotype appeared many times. The CDR3 here is CASSFIGQPDEQYF. The CDR3 bases are TGTGCCAGCAGTTTTATAGGGCAGCCCGACGAGCAGTACTTC. The chain couples TRBV28 to TRBJ2-7; D is ambiguous. The CDR3 has 14 residues. The ends were cut back, 3 bases at V and 5 bases at J, with 14 bases in the middle. Germline V gene lookup returns CDR1 MDHEN and CDR2 SYDVKM. The complete variable domain, with remaining parts taken from reference TRBV28 and TRBJ2-7, reads DVKVTQSSRYLVKRTGEKVFLECVQDMDHENMFWYRQDPGLGLRLIYFSYDVKMKEKGDIPEGYSVSREKKERFSLILESASTNQTSMYLCASSFIGQPDEQYFGPGTRLTVT.

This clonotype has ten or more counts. The CDR3 loop reads CASSPVQGSDTQYF. DNA for the CDR3: TGTGCCAGCAGCCCCGTGCAGGGGTCAGATACGCAGTATTTT. The chain joins TRBV11-2 to TRBJ2-3; D is possibly TRBD1 (6 bases). The CDR3 runs 14 residues. Germline V lookup: CDR1 SGHAT, CDR2 FQNNGV. V lost 5 bases and J lost 4, with 13 bases in between.

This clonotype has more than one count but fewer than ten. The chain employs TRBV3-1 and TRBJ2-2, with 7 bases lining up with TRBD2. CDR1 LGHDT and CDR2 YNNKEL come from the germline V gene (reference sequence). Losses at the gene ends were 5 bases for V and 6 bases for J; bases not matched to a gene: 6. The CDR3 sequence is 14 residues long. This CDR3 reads CASSTRLAPGELFF. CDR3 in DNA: TGTGCCAGCAGCACCCGACTAGCTCCCGGGGAGCTGTTTTTT. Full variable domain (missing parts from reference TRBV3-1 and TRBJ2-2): DTAVSQTPKYLVTQMGNDKSIKCEQNLGHDTMYWYKQDSKKFLKIMFSYNNKELIINETVPNRFSPKSPDKAHLNLHINSLELGDSAVYFCASSTRLAPGELFFGEGSRLTVL.

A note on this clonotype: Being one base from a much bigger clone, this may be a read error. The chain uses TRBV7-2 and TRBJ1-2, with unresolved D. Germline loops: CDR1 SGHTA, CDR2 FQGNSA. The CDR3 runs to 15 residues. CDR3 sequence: CASSFRRWGDYGYAF. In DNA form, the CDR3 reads TGTGCCAGCAGCTTTAGACGGTGGGGTGACTATGGCTACGCCTTC. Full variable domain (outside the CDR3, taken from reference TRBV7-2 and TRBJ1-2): GAGVSQSPSNKVTEKGKDVELRCDPISGHTALYWYRQSLGQGLEFLIYFQGNSAPDKSGLPSDRFSAERTGGSVSTLTIQRTQQEDSAVYLCASSFRRWGDYGYAFGSGTRLTVV.

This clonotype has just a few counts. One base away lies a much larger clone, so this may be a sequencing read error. This CDR3 reads CASSYDVYRATKSPSNTETFF. In nucleotides, the CDR3 is TGTGCCAGCAGTTACGACGTTTACAGGGCCACAAAATCCCCGTCTAACACTGAAACTTTCTTT. V usage is TRBV6-5 and J usage is TRBJ1-1; D may be TRBD1 (6 bases). In germline, CDR1 is MNHEY, CDR2 SVGAGI. The CDR3 covers 21 residues.

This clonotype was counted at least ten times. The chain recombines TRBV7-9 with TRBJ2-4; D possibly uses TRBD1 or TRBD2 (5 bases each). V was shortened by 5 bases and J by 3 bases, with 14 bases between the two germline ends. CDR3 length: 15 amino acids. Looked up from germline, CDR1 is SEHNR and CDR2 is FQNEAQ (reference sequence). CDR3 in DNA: TGTGCCAGCAGCACATCGGGGCAAGACAAAAACATTCAGTACTTC. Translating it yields CASSTSGQDKNIQYF.

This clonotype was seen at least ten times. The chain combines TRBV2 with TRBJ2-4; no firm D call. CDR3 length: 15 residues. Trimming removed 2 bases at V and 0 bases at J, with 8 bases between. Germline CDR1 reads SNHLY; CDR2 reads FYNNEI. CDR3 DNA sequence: TGTGCCAGCAGTGAATTCCCTTCAGCCAAAAACATTCAGTACTTC. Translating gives CASSEFPSAKNIQYF.

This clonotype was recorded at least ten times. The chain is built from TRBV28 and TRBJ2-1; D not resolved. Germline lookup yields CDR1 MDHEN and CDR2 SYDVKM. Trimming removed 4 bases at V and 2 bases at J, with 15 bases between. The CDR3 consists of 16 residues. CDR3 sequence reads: CASSSPASRPYNEQFF. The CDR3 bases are TGTGCCAGCAGTTCCCCCGCCTCTCGCCCCTACAATGAGCAGTTCTTC.

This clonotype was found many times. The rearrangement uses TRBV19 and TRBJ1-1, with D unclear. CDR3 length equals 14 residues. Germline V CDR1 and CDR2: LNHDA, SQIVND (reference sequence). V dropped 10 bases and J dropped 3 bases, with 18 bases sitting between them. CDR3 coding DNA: TGTGCCACCAAAGGTAGAATATGGGACACTGAAGCTTTCTTT. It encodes CATKGRIWDTEAFF.

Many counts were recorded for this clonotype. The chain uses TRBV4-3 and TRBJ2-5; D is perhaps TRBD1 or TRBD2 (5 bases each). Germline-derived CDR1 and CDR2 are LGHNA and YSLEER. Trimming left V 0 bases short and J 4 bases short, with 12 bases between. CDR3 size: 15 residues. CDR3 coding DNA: TGCGCCAGCAGCCAAGATCTTGGGGACGGAGAGACCCAGTACTTC. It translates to CASSQDLGDGETQYF.

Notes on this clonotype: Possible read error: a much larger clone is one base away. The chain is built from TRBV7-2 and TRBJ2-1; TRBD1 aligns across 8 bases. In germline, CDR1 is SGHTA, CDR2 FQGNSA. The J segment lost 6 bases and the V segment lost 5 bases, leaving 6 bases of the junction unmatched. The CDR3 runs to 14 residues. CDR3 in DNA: TGTGCCAGCAGCGGAAGGACAGGGTTCAATGAGCAGTTCTTC. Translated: CASSGRTGFNEQFF.

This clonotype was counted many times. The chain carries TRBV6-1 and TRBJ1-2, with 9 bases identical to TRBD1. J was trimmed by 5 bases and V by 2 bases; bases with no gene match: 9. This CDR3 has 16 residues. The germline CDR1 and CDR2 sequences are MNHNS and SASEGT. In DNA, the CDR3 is TGTGCCAGCAGTGAACAAGCCGGGACAGGGCAGTATGGCTACACCTTC. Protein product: CASSEQAGTGQYGYTF.

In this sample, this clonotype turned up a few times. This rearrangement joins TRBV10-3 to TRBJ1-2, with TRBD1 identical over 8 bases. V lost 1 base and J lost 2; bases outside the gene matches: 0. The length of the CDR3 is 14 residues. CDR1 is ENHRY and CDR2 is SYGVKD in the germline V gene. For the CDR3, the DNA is TGTGCCATCAGTGAGTGGACAGGGAACTATGGCTACACCTTC. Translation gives CAISEWTGNYGYTF.

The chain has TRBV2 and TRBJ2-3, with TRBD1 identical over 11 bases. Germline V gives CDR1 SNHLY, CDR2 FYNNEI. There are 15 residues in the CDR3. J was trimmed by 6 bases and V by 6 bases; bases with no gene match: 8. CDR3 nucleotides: TGTGCCAGCAGCATCAGGACAGGGGGCGACGATACGCAGTATTTT. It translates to CASSIRTGGDDTQYF.

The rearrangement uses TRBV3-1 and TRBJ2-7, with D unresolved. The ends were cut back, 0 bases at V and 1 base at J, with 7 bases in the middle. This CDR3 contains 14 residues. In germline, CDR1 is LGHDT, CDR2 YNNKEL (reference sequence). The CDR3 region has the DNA TGTGCCAGCAGCCAAGAGGTCCGATCCTACGAGCAGTACTTC. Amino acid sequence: CASSQEVRSYEQYF.

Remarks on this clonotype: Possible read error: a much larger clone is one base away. As DNA, the CDR3 is TGTGCCAGCAGCTTGGAGGGGGTGAACAATGAGCAGTTCTTC. Translated, it gives CASSLEGVNNEQFF. The chain links TRBV5-6 to TRBJ2-1; weak D call: TRBD1 (6 bases). V shed 0 bases and J shed 5 bases, with 9 bases lying between them. CDR3 length equals 14 residues. The germline gives CDR1 SGHDT, CDR2 YYEEEE.

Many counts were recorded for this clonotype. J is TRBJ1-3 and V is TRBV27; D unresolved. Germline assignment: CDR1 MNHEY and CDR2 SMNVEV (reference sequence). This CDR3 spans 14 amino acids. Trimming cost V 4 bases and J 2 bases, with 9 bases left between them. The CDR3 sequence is CASSSRPAGNTIYF. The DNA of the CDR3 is TGTGCCAGCAGTTCCAGACCTGCTGGAAACACCATATATTTT.

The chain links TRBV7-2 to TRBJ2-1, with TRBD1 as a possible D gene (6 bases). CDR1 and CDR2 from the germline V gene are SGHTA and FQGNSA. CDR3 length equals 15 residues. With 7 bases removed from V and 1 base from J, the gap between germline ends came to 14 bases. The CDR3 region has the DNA TGTGCCAGCAAGGGGGTAGTTGGATCCTACAATGAGCAGTTCTTC. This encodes CASKGVVGSYNEQFF. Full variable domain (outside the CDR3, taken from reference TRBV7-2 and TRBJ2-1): GAGVSQSPSNKVTEKGKDVELRCDPISGHTALYWYRQSLGQGLEFLIYFQGNSAPDKSGLPSDRFSAERTGGSVSTLTIQRTQQEDSAVYLCASKGVVGSYNEQFFGPGTRLTVL.

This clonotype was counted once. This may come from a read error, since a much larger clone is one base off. CDR3 protein: CSVHRGTGTQYF. The CDR3, as DNA: TGCAGCGTACACAGGGGCACAGGTACGCAGTATTTT. V is TRBV29-1 and J is TRBJ2-3; 7 positions agree with TRBD1. From germline, CDR1 is SQVTM and CDR2 ANQGSEA. This CDR3 spans 12 amino acids.